These T cell receptor beta chains were read from a single sample in a study of blood T cell repertoires in COVID-19. Using immunoSEQ multiplex PCR, the repertoire was profiled, and TCRdb retains in-frame clones only, with some absent. The sample consists of tens of thousands of clones, 70% to 85% of them appearing once. Material: peripheral blood. Every receptor here comes from a human donor in a cohort sampled during active COVID-19. Each CDR3 is given with its conserved first and last residue. D genes are given only for firm matches. For some rows the clone size is stated as once, few or many, or as a class when expanded; others skip it.

cdr3_nt cdr3_aa clone_size d_call j_call v_call
TGTGCCAGCAGCGATTCGGGGGTTTACGGGGCCAACGTCCTGACTTTC CASSDSGVYGANVLTF NA NA TRBJ2-6 TRBV6-4
TGTGCTAGTGGTTTGGTACTGCGGAGACTCGGACAGGTGGAGACCCAGTACTTC CASGLVLRRLGQVETQYF NA TRBD1 TRBJ2-5 TRBV12-5
TGTGCCAGCAGCCAACCACCCCGGGGGGATGAAGCTTTCTTT CASSQPPRGDEAFF NA NA TRBJ1-1 TRBV3-1/TRBV3-2
TGTGCCAGCAGCCGGACGGGGACCTACGAGCAGTACTTC CASSRTGTYEQYF NA NA TRBJ2-7 TRBV5-4
TGTGCCAGCAGCCTTCGACAGGGTTTTCGCTATGGCTACACCTTC CASSLRQGFRYGYTF NA TRBD1 TRBJ1-2 TRBV3-1/TRBV3-2
TGCGCCACCCGAGACGGGGACGGGGAGCTGTTTTTT CATRDGDGELFF once NA TRBJ2-2 TRBV5-1
TGCGCCAGCAGCCAAAAGGGACTCGAAGAGACCCAGTACTTC CASSQKGLEETQYF NA NA TRBJ2-5 TRBV4-1
TGCAGTGCTAGTCGACATGGCGAAAAACTGTTTTTT CSASRHGEKLFF NA NA TRBJ1-4 TRBV20-1
TGTGCCAGCAGCGACAGGGGGCGGGACGAGCAGTACTTC CASSDRGRDEQYF NA TRBD1 TRBJ2-7 TRBV5-6
TGTGCCAGCAGTTTCGCGGTACCCACCGGGGAGCTGTTTTTT CASSFAVPTGELFF NA NA TRBJ2-2 TRBV27
TGTGCCAGCAGTGAAGTTCAGGGGGGCACAGATACGCAGTATTTT CASSEVQGGTDTQYF NA TRBD1 TRBJ2-3 TRBV6-1
TGTGCCAGCACCCTTGGGGCTAGCGGGACCTACGAGCAGTACTTC CASTLGASGTYEQYF NA TRBD2 TRBJ2-7 TRBV28
TGTGCCATCAGTCTACAGGGTTCTGGAAACACCATATATTTT CAISLQGSGNTIYF NA NA TRBJ1-3 TRBV10-3
TGTGCCAGCAGTCCTGCCAGGAGGGGTTATAATTCACCCCTCCACTTT CASSPARRGYNSPLHF NA NA TRBJ1-6 TRBV27
TGCAGCGTTTCCGGGCCGGGAGGTTCCTACGAGCAGTACTTC CSVSGPGGSYEQYF NA TRBD2 TRBJ2-7 TRBV29-1
TGTGCCTGGAAAGTACAGGGCTCAGATACGCAGTATTTT CAWKVQGSDTQYF NA NA TRBJ2-3 TRBV30
TGCGCCAGCAGCCAATGGACTAGTTCCGGGGAGCTGTTTTTT CASSQWTSSGELFF few TRBD2 TRBJ2-2 TRBV4-3
TGTGCCTGGAGTGTACTTTGGAGTTGGCAAAAGGGAGGGGATGAGCAGTTCTTC CAWSVLWSWQKGGDEQFF NA TRBD2 TRBJ2-1 TRBV30
TGTGCCAGCAGCCCCAAGGTAGGGGCCTACAATGAGCAGTTCTTC CASSPKVGAYNEQFF NA NA TRBJ2-1 TRBV7-9
TGTGCCAGCAGAGAGACAGGGGGCGGCTACAATGAGCAGTTCTTC CASRETGGGYNEQFF NA TRBD1 TRBJ2-1 TRBV9
TGTGCCAGCAGCTCTGGCATAGGGGATTGGAATCAGCCCCAGCATTTT CASSSGIGDWNQPQHF NA NA TRBJ1-5 TRBV5-6
TGTGCCACCGACGCGGGACAGGGTATAGCGGGCTACGAGCAGTACTTC CATDAGQGIAGYEQYF NA TRBD1 TRBJ2-7 TRBV2
TGTGCCAGTAGTACCGGGACTGAGCAGTACTTC CASSTGTEQYF NA NA TRBJ2-7 TRBV19
TGTGCCAGCAGCCCGGGGCAGGGGTCAGATACGCAGTATTTT CASSPGQGSDTQYF few NA TRBJ2-3 TRBV3-1/TRBV3-2
TGCGCCAGCAGTTCCTCCCCGCCCTATCGACAGGGTTGGAACGAGCAGTACTTC CASSSSPPYRQGWNEQYF NA TRBD1 TRBJ2-7 TRBV5-1
TGTGCCAGCTCACGAGGAGTGTCGAACACCGGGGAGCTGTTTTTT CASSRGVSNTGELFF NA NA TRBJ2-2 TRBV18
TGTGCCAGCAGCATAGGGGGGGGAAGAGAGACCCAGTACTTC CASSIGGGRETQYF NA NA TRBJ2-5 TRBV27
TGTGCCAGCGAGGGGGGAGGGGCGGGGGAGACCCAGTACTTC CASEGGGAGETQYF NA NA TRBJ2-5 TRBV6-5
TGTGCCAGCAGTTTATCGTACAGGGGGCGTAGCGGCTACACCTTC CASSLSYRGRSGYTF NA TRBD1 TRBJ1-2 TRBV27
TGCAGCGTTCTAACAGGGGAAAAGGCTGAAGCTTTCTTT CSVLTGEKAEAFF NA TRBD1 TRBJ1-1 TRBV29-1
TGTGCCAGCAGCTTAGTGACGGGTAGCACAGATACGCAGTATTTT CASSLVTGSTDTQYF NA NA TRBJ2-3 TRBV7-9
TGTGCCAGCAGCACCGTAGCGGCCTCCTACAATGAGCAGTTCTTC CASSTVAASYNEQFF once NA TRBJ2-1 TRBV7-2
TGCGCCAGCAGCCCAAGGGACAGGGACAAGTTTACAGATACGCAGTATTTT CASSPRDRDKFTDTQYF NA TRBD1 TRBJ2-3 TRBV5-1
TGTGCCAGCAGACTCACGGGACAGTGGCAATCAGATACGCAGTATTTT CASRLTGQWQSDTQYF once TRBD1 TRBJ2-3 TRBV28
TGTGCCAGCAGGTCGGGACAGGGTCCCCCCTTTGGAAACACCATATATTTT CASRSGQGPPFGNTIYF NA TRBD1 TRBJ1-3 TRBV28
TGTGCCAGTAGTATGTACAGGGGATCCACCGGGGAGCTGTTTTTT CASSMYRGSTGELFF NA TRBD1 TRBJ2-2 TRBV19
TGTGCCAGCAGCTTCCGGGTTCAAAACTATGGCTACACCTTC CASSFRVQNYGYTF NA NA TRBJ1-2 TRBV9
TGTGCCAGCAGTACCGGGACTAGGGCCGGGGAGCTGTTTTTT CASSTGTRAGELFF once TRBD2 TRBJ2-2 TRBV2
TGTGCCATCAGTGATTCGAGTGGGACAGGGCACTATGGCTACACCTTC CAISDSSGTGHYGYTF once TRBD1 TRBJ1-2 TRBV10-3
TGTGCCAGCCTCCATAGCGGGAAGGACTCCTACGAGCAGTACTTC CASLHSGKDSYEQYF NA TRBD2 TRBJ2-7 TRBV28
TGTGCCAGCTTATCCAGGGGGACCCAGTACTTC CASLSRGTQYF NA NA TRBJ2-5 TRBV2
TGTGCCAGTAGTCGTGAACAGGGTGGCAAAAACATTCAGTACTTC CASSREQGGKNIQYF NA NA TRBJ2-4 TRBV19
TGTGCCACCAGTGATATGACAGGGGTGGACAATGAGCAGTTCTTC CATSDMTGVDNEQFF once TRBD1 TRBJ2-1 TRBV24-1
TGTGCCAGCAGCGATCAGACAGGGGGCTTCTACGAGCAGTACTTC CASSDQTGGFYEQYF NA TRBD1 TRBJ2-7 TRBV6-5
TGTGCCAGCAGCTTAGTTCGGCAAGAGACCCAGTACTTC CASSLVRQETQYF NA NA TRBJ2-5 TRBV11-2
TGCAGTGCTAGTGAAAATGGACTAGCGTCAAATGAGCAGTTCTTC CSASENGLASNEQFF NA TRBD2 TRBJ2-1 TRBV20-1
TGTGCCAGCAGTTACGATGGGACAGGGTACAATGAGCAGTTCTTC CASSYDGTGYNEQFF NA TRBD1 TRBJ2-1 TRBV6-2/TRBV6-3
TGTGCCAGCAGCTCTGCAGGGCTCAACACCGGGGAGCTGTTTTTT CASSSAGLNTGELFF NA NA TRBJ2-2 TRBV7-2
TGTGCCAGCAGCCCACGGGACAGGAAGAACACCATATATTTT CASSPRDRKNTIYF NA TRBD1 TRBJ1-3 TRBV9
TGTGCCAGCAGCTTAACAGGGGCCTTCACAGATACGCAGTATTTT CASSLTGAFTDTQYF many TRBD1 TRBJ2-3 TRBV7-2
TGTGCCAGCCACATCACGCGGGGGGGTGAGCAGTTCTTC CASHITRGGEQFF NA TRBD2 TRBJ2-1 TRBV2
TGTGCCAGCAGCCAAACTGCGGCCGGAAGCTCCTACAATGAGCAGTTCTTC CASSQTAAGSSYNEQFF NA NA TRBJ2-1 TRBV7-2
TGTGCCTGGAGTGGGCTAGCGGGAGTTAGCTCCTACAATGAGCAGTTCTTC CAWSGLAGVSSYNEQFF NA TRBD2 TRBJ2-1 TRBV30
TGTGCCAGCACCCCTGGGGGCGGCTACACCTTC CASTPGGGYTF NA NA TRBJ1-2 TRBV28
TGTGCCAGCAGCTTAGCCCGGACAGGGTTCGCCGGGGAGCTGTTTTTT CASSLARTGFAGELFF NA TRBD1 TRBJ2-2 TRBV7-9
TGTGCCAGCAGTTCGGACAGGGTGGTGGGCAATGAGCAGTTCTTC CASSSDRVVGNEQFF once TRBD1 TRBJ2-1 TRBV7-2
TGTGCCAGCAGTGAAGATTGGCCCGAAGTTAACTTC CASSEDWPEVNF NA NA TRBJ2-7 TRBV2
TGTGCCAGCAGCTTAGACGGAGCGGCCAACAATGAGCAGTTCTTC CASSLDGAANNEQFF NA NA TRBJ2-1 TRBV7-6
TGTGCCAGCAGTCCCCGGGGTAGAACAGATACGCAGTATTTT CASSPRGRTDTQYF NA NA TRBJ2-3 TRBV28
TGCGCCAGCAGCCAAGTCATCACTAGCGGGAGCAACAATGAGCAGTTCTTC CASSQVITSGSNNEQFF NA TRBD2 TRBJ2-1 TRBV4-1